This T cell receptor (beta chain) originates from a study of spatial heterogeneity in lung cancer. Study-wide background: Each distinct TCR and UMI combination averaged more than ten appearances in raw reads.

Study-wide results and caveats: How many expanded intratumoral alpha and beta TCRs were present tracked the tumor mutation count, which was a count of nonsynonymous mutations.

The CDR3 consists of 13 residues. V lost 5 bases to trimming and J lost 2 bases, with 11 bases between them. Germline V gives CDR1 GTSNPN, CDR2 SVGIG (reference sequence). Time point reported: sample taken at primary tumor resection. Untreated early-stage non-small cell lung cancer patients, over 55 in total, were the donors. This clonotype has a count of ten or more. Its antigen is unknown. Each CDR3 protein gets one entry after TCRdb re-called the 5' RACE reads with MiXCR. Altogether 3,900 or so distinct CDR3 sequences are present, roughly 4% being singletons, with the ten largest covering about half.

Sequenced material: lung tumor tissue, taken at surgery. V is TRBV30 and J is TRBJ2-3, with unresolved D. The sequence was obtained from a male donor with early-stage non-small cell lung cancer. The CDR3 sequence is CAWGLDITDTQYF. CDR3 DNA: TGTGCCTGGGGGCTGGATATCACAGATACGCAGTATTTT.